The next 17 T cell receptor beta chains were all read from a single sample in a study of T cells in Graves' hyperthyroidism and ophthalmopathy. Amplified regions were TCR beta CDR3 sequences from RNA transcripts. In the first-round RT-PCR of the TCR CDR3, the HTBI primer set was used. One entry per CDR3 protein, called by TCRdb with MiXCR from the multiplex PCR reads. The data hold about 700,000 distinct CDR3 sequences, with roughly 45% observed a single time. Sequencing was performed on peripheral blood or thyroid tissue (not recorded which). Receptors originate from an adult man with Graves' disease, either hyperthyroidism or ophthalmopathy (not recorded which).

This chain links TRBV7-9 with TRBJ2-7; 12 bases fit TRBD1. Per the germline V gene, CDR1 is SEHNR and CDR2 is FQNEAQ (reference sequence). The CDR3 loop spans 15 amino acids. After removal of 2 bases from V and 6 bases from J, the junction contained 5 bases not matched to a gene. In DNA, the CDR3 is TGTGCCAGCAGCTTAACGGGACAGGGGGCTGGCGAGCAGTACTTC. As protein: CASSLTGQGAGEQYF. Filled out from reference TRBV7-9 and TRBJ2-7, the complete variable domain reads DTGVSQNPRHKITKRGQNVTFRCDPISEHNRLYWYRQTLGQGPEFLTYFQNEAQLEKSRLLSDRFSAERPKGSFSTLEIQRTEQGDSAMYLCASSLTGQGAGEQYFGPGTRLTVT.

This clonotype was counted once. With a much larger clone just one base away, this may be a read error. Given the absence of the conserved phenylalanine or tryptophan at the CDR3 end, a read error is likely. The CDR3 sequence is CASSSLTGAYGYTL. CDR3 sequence (DNA): TGTGCCAGCAGCTCCTTGACAGGGGCCTATGGCTACACCCTC. The chain employs TRBV25-1 and TRBJ1-2; 8 bases are a match to TRBD1. This CDR3 has 14 amino acids. The germline V gene has CDR1 MGHDK and CDR2 SYGVNS. V dropped 6 bases and J dropped 4; count of bases not matched to a gene: 7.

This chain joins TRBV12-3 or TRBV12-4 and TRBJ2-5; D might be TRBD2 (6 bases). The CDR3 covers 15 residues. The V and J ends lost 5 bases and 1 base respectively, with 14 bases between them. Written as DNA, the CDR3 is TGTGCCAGCAGTCTAACCCCGGGGGTCCAAGAGACCCAGTACTTC. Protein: CASSLTPGVQETQYF.

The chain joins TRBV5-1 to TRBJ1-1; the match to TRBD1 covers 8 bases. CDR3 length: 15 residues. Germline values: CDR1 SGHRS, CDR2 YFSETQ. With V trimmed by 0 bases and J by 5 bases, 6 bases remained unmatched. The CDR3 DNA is TGCGCCAGCAGCTTGGATACAGGGGGGGGAACTGAAGCTTTCTTT. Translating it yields CASSLDTGGGTEAFF.

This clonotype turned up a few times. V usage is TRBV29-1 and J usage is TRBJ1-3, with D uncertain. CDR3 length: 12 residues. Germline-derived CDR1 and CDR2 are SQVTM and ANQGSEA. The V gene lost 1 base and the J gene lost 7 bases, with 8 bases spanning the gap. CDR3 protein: CSVEGIGNTIYF. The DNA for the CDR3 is TGCAGCGTTGAAGGTATTGGGAACACCATATATTTT.

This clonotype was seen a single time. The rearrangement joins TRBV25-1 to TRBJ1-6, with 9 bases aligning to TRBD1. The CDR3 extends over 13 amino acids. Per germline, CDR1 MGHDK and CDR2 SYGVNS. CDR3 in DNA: TGTGCTAGAGCTGGACAGGGGAATTCACCCCTCCACTTT. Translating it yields CARAGQGNSPLHF.

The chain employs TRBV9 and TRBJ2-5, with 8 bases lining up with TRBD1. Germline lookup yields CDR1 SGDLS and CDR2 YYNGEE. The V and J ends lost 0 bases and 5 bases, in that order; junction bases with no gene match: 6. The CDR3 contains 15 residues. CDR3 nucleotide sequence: TGTGCCAGCAGCGTAGCTGCAGGGGGCGAGGAGACCCAGTACTTC. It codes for CASSVAAGGEETQYF.

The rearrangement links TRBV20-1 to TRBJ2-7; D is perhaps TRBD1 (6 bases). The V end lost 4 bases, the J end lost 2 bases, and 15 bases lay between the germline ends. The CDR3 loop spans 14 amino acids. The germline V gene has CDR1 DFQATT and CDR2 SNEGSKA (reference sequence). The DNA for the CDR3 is TGCAGTGCTACACACCGACAGGAAACCTACGAGCAGTACTTC. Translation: CSATHRQETYEQYF.

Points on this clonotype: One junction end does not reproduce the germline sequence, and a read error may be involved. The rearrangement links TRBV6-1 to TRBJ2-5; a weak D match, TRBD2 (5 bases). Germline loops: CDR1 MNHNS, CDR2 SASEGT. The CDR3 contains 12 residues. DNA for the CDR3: TGTGCCATCAGTGAAGCGGAAGAGACCCAGTACTTC. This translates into CAISEAEETQYF.

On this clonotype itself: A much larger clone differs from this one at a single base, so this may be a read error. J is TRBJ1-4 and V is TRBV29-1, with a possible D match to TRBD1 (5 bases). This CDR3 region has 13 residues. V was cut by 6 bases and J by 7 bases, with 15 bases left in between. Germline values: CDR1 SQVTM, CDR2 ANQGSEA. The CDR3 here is CSVPGPQGEKLFF. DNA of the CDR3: TGCAGCGTCCCCGGCCCCCAGGGTGAAAAACTGTTTTTT. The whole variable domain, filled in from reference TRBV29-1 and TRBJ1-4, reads SAVISQKPSRDICQRGTSLTIQCQVDSQVTMMFWYRQQPGQSLTLIATANQGSEATYESGFVIDKFPISRPNLTFSTLTVSNMSPEDSSIYLCSVPGPQGEKLFFGSGTQLSVL.

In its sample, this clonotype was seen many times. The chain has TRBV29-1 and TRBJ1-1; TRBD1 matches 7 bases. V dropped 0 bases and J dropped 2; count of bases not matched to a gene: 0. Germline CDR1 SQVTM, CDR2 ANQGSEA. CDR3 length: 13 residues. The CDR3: CSVEEGGNTEAFF. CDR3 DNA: TGCAGCGTTGAAGAAGGGGGCAACACTGAAGCTTTCTTT.

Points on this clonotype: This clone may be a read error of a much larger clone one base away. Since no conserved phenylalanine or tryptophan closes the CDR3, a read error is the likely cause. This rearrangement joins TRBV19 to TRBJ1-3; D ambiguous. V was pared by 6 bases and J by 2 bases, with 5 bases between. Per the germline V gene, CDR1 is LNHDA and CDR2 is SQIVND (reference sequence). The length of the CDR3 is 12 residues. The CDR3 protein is CASSDPGNTIYY. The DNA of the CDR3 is TGTGCCAGTAGCGACCCTGGAAACACCATATATTAT.

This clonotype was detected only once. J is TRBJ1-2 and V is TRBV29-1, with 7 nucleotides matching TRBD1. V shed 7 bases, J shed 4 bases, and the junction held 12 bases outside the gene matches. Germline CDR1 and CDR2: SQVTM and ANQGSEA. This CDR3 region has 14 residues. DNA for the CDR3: TGCAGCGCTGACACCTCGGGACAGTCCTATGGCTACACCTTC. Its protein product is CSADTSGQSYGYTF.

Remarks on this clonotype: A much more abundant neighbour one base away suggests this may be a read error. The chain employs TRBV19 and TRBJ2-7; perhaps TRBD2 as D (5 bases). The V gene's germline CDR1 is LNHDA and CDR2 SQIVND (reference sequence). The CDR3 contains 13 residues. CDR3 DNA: TGTCCCACCTCTAGCTCACACTCCTACGAGCAGTACTTC. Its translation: CPTSSSHSYEQYF. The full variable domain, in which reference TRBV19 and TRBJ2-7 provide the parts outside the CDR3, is DGGITQSPKYLFRKEGQNVTLSCEQNLNHDAMYWYRQDPGQGLRLIYYSQIVNDFQKGDIAEGYSVSREKKESFPLTVTSAQKNPTAFYLCPTSSSHSYEQYFGPGTRLTVT.

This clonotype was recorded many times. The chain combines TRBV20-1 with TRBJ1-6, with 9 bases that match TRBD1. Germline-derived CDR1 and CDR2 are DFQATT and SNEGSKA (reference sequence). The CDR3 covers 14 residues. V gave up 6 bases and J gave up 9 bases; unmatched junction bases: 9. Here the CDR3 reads CSATTGTGFSPLHF. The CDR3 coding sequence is TGCAGTGCAACAACCGGGACAGGGTTTTCACCCCTCCACTTT.

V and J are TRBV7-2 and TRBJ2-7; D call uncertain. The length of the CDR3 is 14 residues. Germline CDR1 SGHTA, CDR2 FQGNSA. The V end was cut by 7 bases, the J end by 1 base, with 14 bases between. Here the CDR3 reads CASTLRGSSYEQYF. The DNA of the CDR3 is TGTGCCAGCACCCTGCGTGGATCGTCCTACGAGCAGTACTTC.

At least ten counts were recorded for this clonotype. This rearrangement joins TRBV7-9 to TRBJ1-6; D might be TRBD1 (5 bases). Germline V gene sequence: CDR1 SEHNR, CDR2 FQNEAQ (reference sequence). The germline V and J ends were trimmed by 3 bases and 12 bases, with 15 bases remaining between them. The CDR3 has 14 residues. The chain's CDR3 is CASSFGGWKQPLHF. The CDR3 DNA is TGTGCCAGCAGCTTCGGGGGGTGGAAGCAACCCCTCCACTTT.